Following are 22 T cell receptor beta chains from one sample sequenced in a study of T-cell reconstitution after alpha-beta-depleted transplantation in children. Unique molecular identifiers were incorporated when the TCRbeta library was constructed. Each CDR3 protein gets one entry after TCRdb re-called the PCR reads with MiXCR. The profile shows a few hundred thousand distinct CDR3 sequences, approximately 30% of them singletons. The sequencing used PBMCs, collected before TCRalphabeta/CD19-depleted stem cell transplant. The receptors stem from a boy in the first two years of life with Wiskott-Aldrich syndrome, due to receive a stem cell transplant.

The rearrangement uses TRBV5-1 and TRBJ2-7, with 9 positions matching TRBD1. CDR1 is SGHRS, CDR2 YFSETQ, per germline. After removal of 1 base from V and 3 bases from J, the junction contained 8 bases not matched to a gene. The CDR3 is 16 amino acids. The CDR3 loop is CASSLLGLGQGYEQYF. CDR3 DNA sequence: TGCGCCAGCAGCTTGCTAGGTCTGGGACAGGGCTACGAGCAGTACTTC.

The rearrangement links TRBV12-3 or TRBV12-4 to TRBJ2-1, with TRBD2 matching over 10 bases. Trimming took 4 bases from V and 4 from J; bases not matched to a gene: 7. The CDR3 has 16 amino acids. This chain's CDR3 is CASSSRSAGGYNEQFF. The CDR3 region has the DNA TGTGCCAGCAGTTCCCGATCAGCGGGAGGGTACAATGAGCAGTTCTTC.

The rearrangement joins TRBV20-1 to TRBJ2-5; 7 nucleotides match TRBD2. Germline trimming cut 6 bases from V and 0 bases from J; bases unmatched to any gene: 4. The germline V gene has CDR1 DFQATT and CDR2 SNEGSKA (reference sequence). This CDR3 has 13 residues. The CDR3 sequence: CSALSGNQETQYF. The CDR3 nucleotides are TGCAGTGCCCTGAGCGGGAACCAAGAGACCCAGTACTTC.

J is TRBJ2-1 and V is TRBV9; 11 nucleotides agree with TRBD2. The CDR3 contains 16 residues. The V gene end was trimmed by 2 bases and the J gene end by 6 bases; junction bases not matched to a gene: 7. CDR1 SGDLS and CDR2 YYNGEE come from the germline V gene. The CDR3 sequence: CASSVVAGGPLNEQFF. DNA of the CDR3: TGTGCCAGCAGCGTCGTAGCGGGAGGGCCCCTCAATGAGCAGTTCTTC.

This chain links TRBV5-1 with TRBJ2-7, with 8 bases that match TRBD2. The germline V gene encodes CDR1 SGHRS and CDR2 YFSETQ. CDR3 length equals 14 residues. V was pared by 3 bases and J by 2 bases, with 4 bases of the junction left unmatched. CDR3 in amino acids: CASSYGRGTYEQYF. The CDR3 DNA reads TGCGCCAGCAGCTACGGGAGGGGAACCTACGAGCAGTACTTC.

V usage is TRBV10-3 and J usage is TRBJ2-3; D uncertain. Trimming cost V 10 bases and J 2 bases, with 7 bases left between them. The length of the CDR3 is 11 residues. CDR1 is ENHRY, CDR2 SYGVKD, per germline. The CDR3 bases are TGTGCCACCGGCACCACAGATACGCAGTATTTT. As protein: CATGTTDTQYF.

V is TRBV20-1 and J is TRBJ2-1, with 9 bases fitting TRBD2. Germline V gene sequence: CDR1 DFQATT, CDR2 SNEGSKA (reference sequence). The V segment lost 3 bases and the J segment 6 bases; nucleotides outside the gene matches: 18. This CDR3 has 18 residues. The CDR3 region is CSARRSGLAGEGVNEQFF. CDR3 coding DNA: TGCAGTGCTAGGCGCTCGGGATTAGCGGGAGAGGGGGTCAATGAGCAGTTCTTC.

This chain joins TRBV4-1 and TRBJ2-5; no reliable D call. The CDR3 spans 16 residues. Germline CDR1 MGHRA, CDR2 YSYEKL. Trimming shortened V by 1 base and J by 2 bases, and 14 bases separated the two germline ends. The CDR3 loop is CASSQVLDARQETQYF. CDR3 bases: TGCGCCAGCAGCCAAGTTTTGGACGCCAGACAAGAGACCCAGTACTTC.

This clonotype was seen a handful of times. This rearrangement joins TRBV11-3 to TRBJ2-1; TRBD2 aligns across 7 bases. CDR1 and CDR2 from the germline V gene are SGHNT and YENEEA. With 2 bases clipped from V and 7 bases from J, the junction kept 8 bases outside the gene matches. The CDR3 spans 15 residues. The CDR3: CASSLRGSGRNEQFF. In nucleotides, the CDR3 is TGTGCCAGCAGCTTACGCGGGAGTGGAAGGAATGAGCAGTTCTTC.

V and J are TRBV4-1 and TRBJ1-3; D is unclear. Trimming left V 3 bases short and J 0 bases short, with 9 bases between. CDR1 and CDR2 (germline): MGHRA, YSYEKL. The CDR3 spans 15 residues. The CDR3 is CASSQGARSGNTIYF. CDR3 coding DNA: TGCGCCAGCAGCCAGGGTGCGCGCTCTGGAAACACCATATATTTT.

The rearrangement links TRBV12-3 or TRBV12-4 to TRBJ1-1; a possible D gene is TRBD1 (5 bases). V was shortened by 6 bases and J by 8 bases, with 16 bases between the two germline ends. CDR3 length: 13 amino acids. The CDR3 DNA reads TGTGCCAGCAGCCCGGGACGGCCGAAGGAAGCTTTCTTT. Protein sequence: CASSPGRPKEAFF.

The rearrangement uses TRBV5-6 and TRBJ2-7, with 10 bases fitting TRBD1. CDR3 size: 15 residues. V lost 1 base, J lost 3 bases, and 4 bases stayed unmatched. Germline lookup yields CDR1 SGHDT and CDR2 YYEEEE. The CDR3 DNA reads as TGTGCCAGCAGCTTGTTCGGGGACAGGGGCTACGAGCAGTACTTC. It specifies CASSLFGDRGYEQYF.

For the CDR3, the DNA is TGCGCCAGCAGTGAGGAGCGGGAGGGCAATGAGCAGTTCTTC. This sequence encodes CASSEEREGNEQFF. This sequence joins TRBV10-2 and TRBJ2-1, with TRBD2 matching over 10 bases. The J segment lost 6 bases and the V segment lost 2 bases, leaving 1 base of the junction unmatched. Germline V gene lookup returns CDR1 WSHSY and CDR2 SAAADI. CDR3 length: 14 amino acids.

This clonotype appeared a few times. The chain combines TRBV7-9 with TRBJ1-1, with a weak D call TRBD1 (6 bases). V shed 2 bases and J shed 4 bases, with 14 bases lying between them. Germline-derived CDR1 and CDR2 are SEHNR and FQNEAQ (reference sequence). The CDR3 spans 15 residues. The CDR3 DNA reads TGTGCCAGCAGCTTACCTACAGGGCGGGCCACTGAAGCTTTCTTT. Encoded protein: CASSLPTGRATEAFF. Full variable domain (outside the CDR3, taken from reference TRBV7-9 and TRBJ1-1): DTGVSQNPRHKITKRGQNVTFRCDPISEHNRLYWYRQTLGQGPEFLTYFQNEAQLEKSRLLSDRFSAERPKGSFSTLEIQRTEQGDSAMYLCASSLPTGRATEAFFGQGTRLTVV.

This chain joins TRBV5-1 and TRBJ2-1; TRBD2 matches 8 bases. CDR3 length: 16 residues. Looked up from germline, CDR1 is SGHRS and CDR2 is YFSETQ. V dropped 4 bases and J dropped 7; count of bases not matched to a gene: 13. In nucleotides, the CDR3 is TGCGCCAGCAGCCAGGAAGAAGCGGGAGTGTTTAATGAGCAGTTCTTC. Its protein product is CASSQEEAGVFNEQFF.

This clonotype was detected many times. The rearrangement uses TRBV3-1 and TRBJ2-1, with TRBD2 identical over 8 bases. Losses at the gene ends were 4 bases for V and 0 bases for J; bases not matched to a gene: 5. This CDR3 contains 16 residues. Germline V gene sequence: CDR1 LGHDT, CDR2 YNNKEL (reference sequence). The CDR3 region has the DNA TGTGCCAGCAGCCGGCATAGCGGGACCTCCTACAATGAGCAGTTCTTC. It specifies CASSRHSGTSYNEQFF.

This chain links TRBV10-3 with TRBJ2-1; 7 nucleotides match TRBD2. Germline-derived CDR1 and CDR2 are ENHRY and SYGVKD. CDR3 length: 16 amino acids. J was trimmed by 2 bases and V by 0 bases; bases with no gene match: 4. The CDR3: CAISESFAGAYNEQFF. The DNA of the CDR3 is TGTGCCATCAGTGAGTCTTTCGCGGGAGCCTACAATGAGCAGTTCTTC.

There are many counts of this clonotype. The chain uses TRBV5-1 and TRBJ2-5; no firm D call. V gave up 2 bases and J gave up 2 bases, with 7 bases separating them. CDR3 length equals 13 residues. CDR1 is SGHRS, CDR2 YFSETQ, per germline. The CDR3 protein is CASSFHLQETQYF. For the CDR3, the DNA is TGCGCCAGCAGCTTTCACTTACAAGAGACCCAGTACTTC.

This clonotype showed up just a few times. J is TRBJ2-5 and V is TRBV29-1; D might be TRBD2 (6 bases). This CDR3 spans 13 amino acids. V gave up 6 bases and J gave up 5 bases, with 16 bases separating them. Germline V gene data show CDR1 as SQVTM and CDR2 as ANQGSEA. CDR3 region: CSVGPPAGETQYF. The CDR3 nucleotides are TGCAGCGTGGGACCGCCTGCGGGGGAGACCCAGTACTTC.

The gene calls are TRBV20-1 and TRBJ2-3; 7 bases fit TRBD2. Unmatched junction bases numbered 8, after V lost 5 bases and J lost 6 bases. Looked up from germline, CDR1 is DFQATT and CDR2 is SNEGSKA (reference sequence). CDR3 size: 13 residues. Here the CDR3 DNA reads TGCAGTGCTCCGAGACTAGCAGGGGATACGCAGTATTTT. Residues: CSAPRLAGDTQYF.

This clonotype was observed a few times. V and J are TRBV3-1 and TRBJ1-1; 7 nucleotides agree with TRBD1. CDR3 length equals 16 residues. V lost 5 bases and J lost 0; bases outside the gene matches: 9. Germline lookup yields CDR1 LGHDT and CDR2 YNNKEL (reference sequence). For the CDR3, the DNA is TGTGCCAGCAGCATTCCGGACAGGAGCATGAACACTGAAGCTTTCTTT. Residues: CASSIPDRSMNTEAFF. The variable domain in full, with the rest retrieved from reference TRBV3-1 and TRBJ1-1, is DTAVSQTPKYLVTQMGNDKSIKCEQNLGHDTMYWYKQDSKKFLKIMFSYNNKELIINETVPNRFSPKSPDKAHLNLHINSLELGDSAVYFCASSIPDRSMNTEAFFGQGTRLTVV.

This clonotype was seen more than once but under ten times. The J gene is TRBJ2-3, the V gene TRBV5-1; maybe TRBD2 (6 bases). This CDR3 region has 17 residues. V dropped 1 base and J dropped 8 bases, with 23 bases sitting between them. Germline V gene data show CDR1 as SGHRS and CDR2 as YFSETQ. Here the CDR3 DNA reads TGCGCCAGCAGCTTGTTCTCAGGGACTTCAGCGCTCATTACGCAGTATTTT. Translating it yields CASSLFSGTSALITQYF.